This T cell receptor (beta chain) derives from a study of regulatory T cells in long-lasting Graves disease. Study-wide results and caveats: Patients with persistent disease showed a bias toward TRBV28, TRBJ1-2 and TRBJ2-5. Persistent-disease Graves' patients showed less TCR diversity than new cases.

Time point of the sample: newly diagnosed GD, antithyroid drugs for less than 3 months. RNA isolated from PBMCs was used to make the TCR library. Comments on this clonotype: Antigen specificity is unknown. A read error may produce the germline difference seen at one junction end.

Library construction for TCR beta used iRepertoire HTBI primers and Arm-PCR of CDR3 regions. TCRdb used MiXCR to reprocess the multiplex PCR reads, holding one entry per CDR3 protein. The sample has about 530,000 distinct CDR3 sequences, about 16% seen once. Germline V gives CDR1 SGDLS, CDR2 YYNGEE. This CDR3 is 16 amino acids long. These data were also filed under a second study, of T cells in Graves' hyperthyroidism and ophthalmopathy.

The receptor was derived from a woman aged 35-65 years with Graves disease. The sequencing used peripheral blood mononuclear cells (PBMCs), collected at new diagnosis, from a patient treated with antithyroid drugs. The chain couples TRBV9 to TRBJ2-1; TRBD2 aligns across 8 bases. The CDR3 DNA sequence: TGTGCCAGGAGCGTAGCCCCGGGGGGGCTGGACAATGAGCAGTTCTTC. As protein: CARSVAPGGLDNEQFF.